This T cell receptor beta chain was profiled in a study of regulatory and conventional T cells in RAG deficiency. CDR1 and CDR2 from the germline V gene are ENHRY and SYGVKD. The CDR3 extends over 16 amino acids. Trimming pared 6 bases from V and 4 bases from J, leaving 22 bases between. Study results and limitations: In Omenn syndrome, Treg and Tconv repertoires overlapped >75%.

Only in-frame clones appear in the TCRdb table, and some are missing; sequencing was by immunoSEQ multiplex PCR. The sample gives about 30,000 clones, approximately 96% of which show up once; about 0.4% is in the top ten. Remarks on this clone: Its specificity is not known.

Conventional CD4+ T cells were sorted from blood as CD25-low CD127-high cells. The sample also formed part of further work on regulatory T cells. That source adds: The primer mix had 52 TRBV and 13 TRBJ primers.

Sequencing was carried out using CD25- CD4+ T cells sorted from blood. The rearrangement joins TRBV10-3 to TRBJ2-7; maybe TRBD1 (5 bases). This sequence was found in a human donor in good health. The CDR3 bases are TGTGCCATCAGCAATTCTCAGGGCCCGGTTGGGTACGAGCAGTACTTC. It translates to CAISNSQGPVGYEQYF.